The T cell receptor beta chain under discussion was sequenced for a study of cytotoxic CD8 clonotypes in ibrutinib-treated CLL. On the study more broadly: Mean values per sample were 255,043 productive templates and 94,082 productive rearrangements.

Germline V gene data show CDR1 as MNHNS and CDR2 as SASEGT. The CDR3 spans 14 residues. The V and J ends lost 6 bases and 3 bases respectively, with 15 bases between them. Study observations and caveats: Few clonotypes were public, and these shrank or held steady under treatment. Clonality at baseline surpassed age-matched healthy donors and tracked circulating CD8+ T-cell counts.

The sequencing depth, 1 in 200,000 to 1 in 1 million T cells, was the target. The method was immunoSEQ multiplex PCR; TCRdb's version includes in-frame clones alone and lacks a portion of them. The sample contains more than 75,000 clones, roughly three quarters of which appear only once. Note on this clone: What it binds is not known.

This material consisted of PBMCs, taken after 24 months of ibrutinib treatment. This receptor was obtained from a human donor with chronic lymphocytic leukemia. The V and J genes are TRBV6-1 and TRBJ2-7; D tentatively reads TRBD1 or TRBD2 (5 bases each). In DNA form, the CDR3 reads TGTGCCAGCAGAGAGCCGGGACGGGACTACGAGCAGTACTTC. Translation gives CASREPGRDYEQYF.